These 13 T cell receptor beta chains share one sample of origin, sequenced in a study of blood T cell repertoires in COVID-19. This table comes from immunoSEQ multiplex PCR, and its TCRdb copy is limited to in-frame clones, with some not included. This repertoire shows 160,000 or so clones, around 80% found once; its top ten account for over 7.5%. The specimen was peripheral blood. These receptors all come from a woman aged 70-85 years with acute or convalescent COVID-19.

V and J are TRBV30 and TRBJ1-2; D is possibly TRBD1 (5 bases). The germline V gene encodes CDR1 GTSNPN and CDR2 SVGIG (reference sequence). The germline V and J ends were trimmed by 3 bases and 8 bases, with 16 bases remaining between them. The length of the CDR3 is 13 residues. The CDR3 protein is CAWRQGPAGGYTF. As DNA, the CDR3 is TGTGCCTGGAGGCAGGGCCCCGCGGGGGGCTACACCTTC.

The chain has TRBV11-2 and TRBJ2-3; the match to TRBD2 covers 8 bases. Germline lookup yields CDR1 SGHAT and CDR2 FQNNGV. This CDR3 has 16 amino acids. V trimming: 0 bases; J trimming: 2 bases; junction bases outside the gene matches: 4. The CDR3 region has the DNA TGTGCCAGCAGCTTAGATGGGCGGGGGGACACAGATACGCAGTATTTT. Its translation: CASSLDGRGDTDTQYF.

The genes are TRBV4-3 and TRBJ1-2; D uncertain. The germline gives CDR1 LGHNA, CDR2 YSLEER. The CDR3 has 13 residues. The V end was cut by 1 base, the J end by 8 bases, with 11 bases between. The CDR3 bases are TGCGCCAGCAGCCAAGTCGAAGCATACGGCTACACCTTC. Its translation is CASSQVEAYGYTF.

This chain links TRBV5-1 with TRBJ2-1; D is unclear. The germline V gene encodes CDR1 SGHRS and CDR2 YFSETQ. The CDR3 extends over 14 amino acids. Trimming took off 4 bases at V and 8 bases at J, with 16 bases between the two ends. CDR3 residues: CASSLLRTPDEQFF. The CDR3 DNA sequence: TGCGCCAGCAGCCTACTGAGAACGCCCGATGAGCAGTTCTTC.

The rearrangement joins TRBV4-1 to TRBJ1-1; D is undetermined. Trimming removed 0 bases from V and 2 bases from J, with 10 bases in between. The germline CDR1 and CDR2 sequences are MGHRA and YSYEKL. This CDR3 has 15 residues. CDR3 loop: CASSQEGSINTEAFF. CDR3 DNA sequence: TGCGCCAGCAGCCAAGAGGGCAGTATCAACACTGAAGCTTTCTTT.

V usage is TRBV4-1 and J usage is TRBJ1-2, with D possibly being TRBD1 (6 bases). The V gene's germline CDR1 is MGHRA and CDR2 YSYEKL. CDR3 length: 15 amino acids. The germline V and J ends were trimmed by 2 bases and 7 bases, with 17 bases remaining between them. The CDR3 nucleotides are TGCGCCAGCAGCCAACAGGGCAGGGGTGGGTTTGGCTACACCTTC. Protein product: CASSQQGRGGFGYTF.

This clone was found a few times. V usage is TRBV11-2 and J usage is TRBJ1-2, with unresolved D. The CDR3 is 15 residues long. V lost 5 bases, J lost 4 bases, and 17 bases lay in between. Germline V gene lookup returns CDR1 SGHAT and CDR2 FQNNGV. CDR3 sequence: CASSPREAVGYGYTF. Here the CDR3 DNA reads TGTGCCAGCAGCCCCCGGGAGGCAGTTGGCTATGGCTACACCTTC.

The chain employs TRBV30 and TRBJ1-6; D gene uncertain. The germline V and J ends were trimmed by 6 bases and 6 bases, with 12 bases remaining between them. This CDR3 has 13 residues. Germline CDR1 is GTSNPN and CDR2 is SVGIG (reference sequence). The CDR3 DNA sequence: TGTGCCTGCTCGGGTAATTTTAATTCACCCCTCCACTTT. Encoded protein: CACSGNFNSPLHF.

The chain carries TRBV30 and TRBJ1-3, with TRBD1 as a possible D gene (6 bases). This CDR3 is 14 amino acids long. CDR1 is GTSNPN, CDR2 SVGIG, per germline (reference sequence). The V gene lost 5 bases and the J gene lost 1 base, with 12 bases spanning the gap. CDR3 bases: TGTGCCTGGCAAACAGGGATATCTGGAAACACCATATATTTT. Translating gives CAWQTGISGNTIYF.

The chain combines TRBV5-1 with TRBJ2-5, with 11 nucleotides matching TRBD1. The junction had 4 bases not matched to a gene; V was cut back by 1 base and J by 2 bases. Germline V gene data show CDR1 as SGHRS and CDR2 as YFSETQ. The CDR3 contains 16 residues. The DNA of the CDR3 is TGCGCCAGCAGCTTGCGAGGACAGGGGGCGCAAGAGACCCAGTACTTC. Its protein is CASSLRGQGAQETQYF.

The V call is TRBV20-1, the J call TRBJ2-5, with a possible D match to TRBD1 (6 bases). Germline CDR1 and CDR2: DFQATT and SNEGSKA (reference sequence). V lost 4 bases to trimming and J lost 3 bases, with 6 bases between them. CDR3 length equals 11 residues. CDR3 bases: TGCAGTGCTACAGGGGAAGAGACCCAGTACTTC. This encodes CSATGEETQYF.

The V and J genes are TRBV6-1 and TRBJ2-7, with D uncertain. The V gene's germline CDR1 is MNHNS and CDR2 SASEGT. V was pared by 1 base and J by 1 base, with 8 bases between. The CDR3 is 14 residues long. The CDR3 sequence: CASSEGNGSYEQYF. The CDR3 nucleotides are TGTGCCAGCAGTGAAGGCAACGGTTCCTACGAGCAGTACTTC.

The rearrangement links TRBV6-5 to TRBJ2-7; maybe TRBD1 (6 bases). Germline assignment: CDR1 MNHEY and CDR2 SVGAGI. Trimming removed 2 bases at V and 5 bases at J, with 13 bases between. The CDR3 is 14 residues long. The CDR3, as DNA: TGTGCCAGCAGTTACAGGACAGCGGTCGACGAGCAGTACTTC. This gives the protein CASSYRTAVDEQYF.